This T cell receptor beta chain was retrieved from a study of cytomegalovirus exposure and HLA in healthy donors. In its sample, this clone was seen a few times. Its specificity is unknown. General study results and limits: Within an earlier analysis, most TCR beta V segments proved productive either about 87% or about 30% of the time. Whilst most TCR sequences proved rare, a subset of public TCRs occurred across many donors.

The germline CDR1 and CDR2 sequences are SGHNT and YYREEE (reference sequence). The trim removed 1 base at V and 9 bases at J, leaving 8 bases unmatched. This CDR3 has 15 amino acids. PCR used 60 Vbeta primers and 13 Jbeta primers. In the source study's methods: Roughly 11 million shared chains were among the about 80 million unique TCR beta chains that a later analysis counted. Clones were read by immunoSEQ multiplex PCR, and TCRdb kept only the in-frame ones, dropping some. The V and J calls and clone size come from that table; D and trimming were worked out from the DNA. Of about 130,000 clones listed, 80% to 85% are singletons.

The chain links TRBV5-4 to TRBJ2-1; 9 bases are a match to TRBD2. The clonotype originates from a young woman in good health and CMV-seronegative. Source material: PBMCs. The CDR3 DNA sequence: TGTGCCAGCAGCTTGCCTAGCGGGATAAGTATTGAGCAGTTCTTC. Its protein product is CASSLPSGISIEQFF.